This T cell receptor beta chain was sequenced during a study of blood T cell repertoires in COVID-19 (dated by TCRdb to the early 2020s). Background on the whole study: Samples from collaborators originated in the United States, Italy and Spain and spanned both the acute and convalescent phases of COVID-19. The material from the prospective study consisted of cDNA or gDNA derived from T cells, B-cell-depleted T cells, or PBMCs. Subjects who had been exposed to COVID-19, were actively infected with it, or had recovered from it provided the deeply sampled blood TCRbeta repertoires that made up the dataset. A freely available public database, intended as a resource for researchers studying the immune response to SARS-CoV-2, is where the repertoires were released. Samples were obtained from the ongoing ImmuneRACE study (first 160 participants) and from over 1,000 subjects provided by 6 global collaborators. Nearly every sample came with metadata listing a de-identified subject ID, COVID-19 status, age in years and sex. HLA class I and class II types, where available, came from metadata supplied by the sample provider rather than from assay-based typing. Paper-wide results and their limitations: The amount of clinical and demographic metadata varied by source and participant and was provided uncurated.

The collaborating institutions used their own protocols to collect whole blood in K2EDTA tubes. Collaborator samples were shipped for TCRbeta analysis as frozen whole blood, isolated PBMCs, or DNA extracted from either sample type. TCRbeta CDR3 regions were amplified from genomic DNA by means of the immunoSEQ Assay, a bias-controlled multiplex PCR. The study's processing was this. The number of nucleated cells in each sample was estimated from the amplification of reference gene primers within the assay. Sequence reads were collapsed and filtered to measure the absolute abundance of every unique TCRbeta CDR3 rearrangement. For each sample, productive Simpson clonality was calculated by taking the square root of Simpson's diversity index across productive rearrangements. Entries here come from immuneACCESS through TCRdb and include only in-frame sequences with V and J called. Some clones fail to appear in such tables; in the studies checked, an unresolved V gene covers under half of the shortfall, and the cause of the remainder is unknown. The V and J calls and clone size were taken over from that table, and D and trimming were inferred from the DNA. This sample has around 170,000 clones in its table, and over 65% of those were observed once. About 3% of the sample is held by the ten biggest clonotypes.

As for this clone: Its antigen is still unknown. Base-call qualities are not available, and no considerably larger clone is one nucleotide away.

The receptor was isolated from a woman older than 75 with acute or convalescent COVID-19. The source material was peripheral blood.

The nucleotide sequence reads as follows: TGTGCCAGCAGCTTTTTAGCGGGGTCTGGGGCCAACGTCCTGACTTTC. It translates to CASSFLAGSGANVLTF. This chain joins TRBV5-4 to TRBJ2-6, with 8 central nucleotides matching TRBD2. Compared with germline, V lacks 2 bases and J lacks 1 base; bases without a gene match: 2. Taken from cysteine to phenylalanine, the CDR3 has 16 residues. Here the CDR3 DNA is all that survives: 48 bases in frame from base 1. According to the germline V gene (reference sequence), CDR1 reads SGHNT and CDR2 reads YYREEE.